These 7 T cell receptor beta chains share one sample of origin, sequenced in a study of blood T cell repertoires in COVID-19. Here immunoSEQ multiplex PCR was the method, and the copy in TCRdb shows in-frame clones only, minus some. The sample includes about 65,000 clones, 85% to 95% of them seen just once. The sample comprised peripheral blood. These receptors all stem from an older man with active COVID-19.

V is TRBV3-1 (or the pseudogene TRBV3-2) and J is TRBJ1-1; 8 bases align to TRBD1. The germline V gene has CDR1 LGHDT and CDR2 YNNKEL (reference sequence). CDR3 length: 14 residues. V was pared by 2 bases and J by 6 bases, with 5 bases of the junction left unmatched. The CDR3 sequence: CASSQLGQESEAFF. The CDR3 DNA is TGTGCCAGCAGCCAACTGGGACAGGAATCTGAAGCTTTCTTT.

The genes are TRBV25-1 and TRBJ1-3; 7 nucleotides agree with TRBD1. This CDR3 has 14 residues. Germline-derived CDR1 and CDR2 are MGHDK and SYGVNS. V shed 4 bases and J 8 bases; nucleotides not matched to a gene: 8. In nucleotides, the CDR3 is TGTGCCAGCAGTGCATCGACAGGGACATACACCATATATTTT. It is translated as CASSASTGTYTIYF.

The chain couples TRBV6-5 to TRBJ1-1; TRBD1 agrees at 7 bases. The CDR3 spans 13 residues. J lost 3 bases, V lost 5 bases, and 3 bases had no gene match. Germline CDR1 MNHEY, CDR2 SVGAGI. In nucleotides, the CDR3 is TGTGCCAGCAGTCGACAGGGATACACTGAAGCTTTCTTT. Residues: CASSRQGYTEAFF.

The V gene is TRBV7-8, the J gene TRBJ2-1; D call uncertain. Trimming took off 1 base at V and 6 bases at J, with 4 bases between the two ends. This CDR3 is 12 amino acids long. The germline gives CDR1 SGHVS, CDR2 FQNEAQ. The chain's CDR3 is CASSLGSNEQFF. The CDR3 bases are TGTGCCAGCAGCTTAGGTAGCAATGAGCAGTTCTTC.

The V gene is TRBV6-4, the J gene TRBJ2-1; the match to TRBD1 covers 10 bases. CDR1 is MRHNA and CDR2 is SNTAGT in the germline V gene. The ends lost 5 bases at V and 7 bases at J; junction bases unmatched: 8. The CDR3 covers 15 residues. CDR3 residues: CASSSGQGRGNEQFF. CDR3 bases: TGTGCCAGCAGTTCGGGACAGGGGCGAGGGAATGAGCAGTTCTTC.

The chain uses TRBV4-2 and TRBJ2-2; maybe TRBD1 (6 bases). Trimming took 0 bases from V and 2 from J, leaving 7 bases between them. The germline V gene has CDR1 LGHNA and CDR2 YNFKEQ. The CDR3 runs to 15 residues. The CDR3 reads CASSQEGGNTGELFF. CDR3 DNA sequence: TGTGCCAGCAGCCAAGAAGGGGGTAACACCGGGGAGCTGTTTTTT.

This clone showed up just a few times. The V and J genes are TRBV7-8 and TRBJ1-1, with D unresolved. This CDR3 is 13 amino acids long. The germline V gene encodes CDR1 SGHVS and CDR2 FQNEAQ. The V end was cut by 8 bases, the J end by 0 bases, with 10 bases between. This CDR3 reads CASGSRMNTEAFF. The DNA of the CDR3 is TGTGCCAGCGGGAGCCGGATGAACACTGAAGCTTTCTTT.